The T cell receptor (beta chain) described here comes from a study of blood T cells in healthy people across ages. Study-wide context: For every two T cells, template switching captured about one barcoded beta molecule.

Looked up from germline, CDR1 is MDHEN and CDR2 is SYDVKM. V gave up 8 bases and J gave up 2 bases, with 10 bases separating them. This CDR3 region has 12 residues. Primers used in a second PCR of about 7 to 11 cycles were a sample-barcoded 5' primer and a J-beta primer mix. TCRdb redid the calling of the 5' RACE reads with MiXCR, one entry per CDR3 protein. The sample consists of about 1.4 million distinct CDR3 sequences, approximately 60% of them appearing once. Peripheral blood was drawn, around 9.5 milliliters per donor. The source is a man aged 18 to 30 in good health. This chain links TRBV28 with TRBJ2-7; D tentatively fits TRBD1 or TRBD2 (5 bases each). Sequenced: blood. The CDR3 loop reads CASRDGAYEQYF. The DNA of the CDR3 is TGTGCCAGCCGGGACGGAGCCTACGAGCAGTACTTC.